These T cell receptor beta chains were read from a single sample in a study of blood T cells in healthy people across ages. TCRdb reprocessed the 5' RACE reads with MiXCR, giving one entry per CDR3 protein. Of about 800,000 distinct CDR3 sequences in the sample, just under 25% were seen once. A further study also used this sample, focusing on T cells of mothers and their children.

The sequenced material came from blood. The receptor source for this set is a boy under 18 in good health. The CDR3 runs from the conserved cysteine through the conserved F or W. D genes are given only for firm matches. Rows give clone size only sometimes, using once, few, many, or a class for an expanded clone.

>TRBV29-1|few|TRBJ2-1|NA
CSIESYYNEQFF
TGCAGCATTGAAAGCTATTACAATGAGCAGTTCTTC
>TRBV28|NA|TRBJ1-3|NA
CASRTQGPGNTIYF
TGTGCCAGCAGGACACAGGGACCTGGAAACACCATATATTTT
>TRBV7-9|NA|TRBJ1-4|TRBD1
CASSLVWDRENEKLFF
TGTGCCAGCAGCTTAGTGTGGGACAGGGAAAATGAAAAACTGTTTTTT
>TRBV12-3/TRBV12-4|NA|TRBJ2-4|NA
CASTGGGGKNIQYF
TGTGCCAGCACCGGAGGGGGCGGGAAAAACATTCAGTACTTC
>TRBV29-1|few|TRBJ1-2|NA
CSVEDLQKIYGYTF
TGCAGCGTTGAAGACTTACAGAAGATCTATGGCTACACCTTC
>TRBV5-1|NA|TRBJ2-5|TRBD2
CASSPTTSGYQETQYF
TGCGCCAGCAGCCCGACTACTAGCGGATACCAAGAGACCCAGTACTTC
>TRBV28|few|TRBJ1-6|NA
CASSLSGERRSPLHF
TGTGCCAGCAGTTTATCAGGGGAACGAAGATCACCCCTCCACTTT
>TRBV7-2|NA|TRBJ1-4|NA
CASSSSGALGLFF
TGTGCCAGCAGCTCCTCAGGGGCTTTGGGTCTGTTTTTT
>TRBV28|NA|TRBJ1-4|NA
CASSLLKLIGVATNEKLFF
TGTGCCAGCAGTCTACTGAAACTAATCGGCGTGGCAACTAATGAAAAACTGTTTTTT
>TRBV12-3/TRBV12-4|once|TRBJ2-3|NA
CTSSLTRVTDTQYF
TGTACCAGCAGTTTAACAAGGGTCACAGATACGCAGTATTTT
>TRBV7-9|few|TRBJ2-6|NA
CASSARGASGANVLTF
TGTGCCAGCAGCGCTCGGGGAGCCTCTGGGGCCAACGTCCTGACTTTC
>TRBV12-3/TRBV12-4|NA|TRBJ2-7|NA
CASSLTASPRGYEQYF
TGTGCCAGCAGTCTCACCGCCAGCCCTAGGGGTTACGAGCAGTACTTC
>TRBV6-1|few|TRBJ1-3|NA
CASRQGHSGNTIYF
TGTGCCAGCAGGCAGGGGCACTCTGGAAACACCATATATTTT
>TRBV20-1|few|TRBJ2-7|NA
CSAGGQLSYEQYF
TGCAGTGCTGGTGGGCAGCTTTCCTACGAGCAGTACTTC
>TRBV12-3/TRBV12-4|NA|TRBJ2-1|NA
CASSLRDAGSEQFF
TGTGCCAGCAGTTTAAGGGACGCAGGCAGTGAGCAGTTCTTC
>TRBV12-3/TRBV12-4|few|TRBJ2-2|NA
CASSLSQGRTGELFF
TGTGCCAGCAGTTTAAGTCAGGGTAGGACCGGGGAGCTGTTTTTT
>TRBV5-1|few|TRBJ2-5|NA
CASRGGTQYF
TGCGCCAGCAGGGGCGGGACCCAGTACTTC
>TRBV15|few|TRBJ2-5|NA
CATSRELMGGETQYF
TGTGCCACCAGCAGAGAATTGATGGGTGGGGAGACCCAGTACTTC
>TRBV14|NA|TRBJ2-6|NA
CASSQGLVSGANVLTF
TGTGCCAGCAGCCAAGGTCTTGTCTCTGGGGCCAACGTCCTGACTTTC
>TRBV20-1|NA|TRBJ1-4|NA
CSASTDLNEKLFF
TGCAGTGCTTCCACCGACCTTAATGAAAAACTGTTTTTT
>TRBV7-2|NA|TRBJ2-2|NA
CASSWRPHTGELFF
TGTGCCAGCAGCTGGCGGCCCCACACCGGGGAGCTGTTTTTT
>TRBV4-3|few|TRBJ2-5|TRBD2
CASSQGSGLAAKEQYF
TGCGCCAGCAGCCAAGGCTCGGGACTAGCCGCAAAGGAGCAGTACTTC
>TRBV29-1|NA|TRBJ2-7|NA
CSVAGGDTYEQYF
TGCAGCGTTGCCGGCGGGGACACCTACGAGCAGTACTTC
>TRBV27|NA|TRBJ2-2|NA
CASSLWGVSNTGKLFF
TGTGCCAGCAGTCTCTGGGGGGTCTCGAACACCGGGAAGCTGTTTTTT
>TRBV7-9|NA|TRBJ2-7|NA
CASSLAPRGDEQYF
TGCGCCAGCAGCTTAGCTCCCCGGGGCGACGAGCAGTACTTC
>TRBV27|NA|TRBJ1-1|NA
CASSFYSGTEAFF
TGTGCCAGCAGTTTTTATTCCGGTACTGAAGCTTTCTTT
>TRBV12-3/TRBV12-4|NA|TRBJ2-1|NA
CASSLESRNEQFF
TGTGCCAGCAGTTTAGAGTCGAGGAATGAGCAGTTCTTC
>TRBV2|few|TRBJ2-1|NA
CASSALTGKAYNEQFF
TGTGCCAGCAGCGCTTTGACGGGGAAGGCCTACAATGAGCAGTTCTTC
>TRBV7-1|few|TRBJ1-1|NA
CASSYPPTKDTEAFF
TGTGCCAGCAGCTATCCCCCCACCAAGGACACTGAAGCTTTCTTT
>TRBV4-2|few|TRBJ1-5|TRBD1
CASSQGVAGTGARNQPQHF
TGTGCCAGCAGCCAAGGCGTCGCCGGGACAGGGGCCCGCAATCAGCCCCAGCATTTT
>TRBV4-1|NA|TRBJ1-6|NA
CASSQDITRAWSPLHF
TGCGCCAGCAGCCAAGATATTACCCGGGCTTGGTCACCCCTCCACTTT
>TRBV12-3/TRBV12-4|NA|TRBJ1-4|NA
CASSFRDREKLFF
TGTGCCAGCAGTTTCCGCGACAGGGAAAAACTGTTTTTT
>TRBV28|few|TRBJ1-4|NA
CASSPALGWDEKLFF
TGTGCCAGCAGTCCAGCCTTAGGTTGGGATGAAAAACTGTTTTTT
>TRBV11-2|NA|TRBJ2-2|TRBD1
CASRAGGTGVVGELFF
TGTGCCAGCAGGGCCGGCGGGACAGGGGTGGTCGGGGAGCTGTTTTTT
>TRBV11-2|NA|TRBJ2-1|NA
CASSRPFADGSIPYNEQFF
TGTGCCAGCAGCCGCCCTTTCGCAGACGGGAGCATTCCCTACAATGAGCAGTTCTTC
>TRBV4-3|NA|TRBJ1-6|NA
CASSQVPGSDSPLHF
TGCGCCAGCAGCCAAGTTCCAGGGAGCGATTCACCCCTCCACTTT
>TRBV3-1|few|TRBJ1-4|NA
CASSQDPDGEKLFF
TGTGCCAGCAGCCAAGATCCGGACGGGGAAAAACTGTTTTTT
>TRBV24-1|NA|TRBJ2-1|TRBD1
CATSDRGLGTGVNEQFF
TGTGCCACCAGTGATCGAGGTTTAGGGACAGGGGTCAATGAGCAGTTCTTC
>TRBV28|once|TRBJ2-2|TRBD1
CASDPGTVKLTTYAGELFF
TGTGCCAGTGATCCAGGGACAGTTAAGTTAACCACGTATGCCGGGGAGCTGTTTTTT
>TRBV5-1|NA|TRBJ1-1|NA
CASSLGGAKNTEAFF
TGCGCCAGCAGCTTGGGAGGGGCCAAGAACACTGAAGCTTTCTTT
>TRBV5-1|few|TRBJ2-6|NA
CASSPDRPGANVLTF
TGCGCCAGCAGCCCGGACAGACCTGGGGCCAACGTCCTGACTTTC
>TRBV7-2|few|TRBJ1-2|TRBD1
CASSGLRQGNGGYTF
TGTGCCAGCAGCGGGCTGAGACAGGGTAACGGTGGCTACACCTTC
>TRBV4-3|NA|TRBJ2-5|TRBD1
CASSRSPGGQETQYF
TGCGCCAGCAGCCGAAGTCCAGGGGGACAAGAGACCCAGTACTTC
>TRBV20-1|NA|TRBJ2-3|NA
CSARQDGEHTQYF
TGCAGTGCGCGACAAGATGGTGAGCATACGCAGTATTTT
>TRBV29-1|NA|TRBJ2-6|TRBD1
CSVYRQGAMGANVLTF
TGCAGCGTCTATAGACAGGGGGCTATGGGGGCCAACGTCCTGACTTTC
>TRBV7-3|NA|TRBJ2-1|TRBD2
CASSKRGGTYNEQFF
TGTGCCAGCAGTAAGCGGGGGGGCACCTACAATGAGCAGTTCTTC
>TRBV27|few|TRBJ2-5|NA
CASSYQGGAQETQYF
TGTGCCAGCAGCTATCAGGGCGGGGCCCAAGAGACCCAGTACTTC
>TRBV5-1|few|TRBJ2-7|NA
CASSLSWQDGVYEQYF
TGCGCCAGCAGCTTGAGTTGGCAGGACGGAGTCTACGAGCAGTACTTC
>TRBV9|few|TRBJ1-2|NA
CASSVGGELGGYTF
TGTGCCAGCAGCGTAGGGGGGGAGTTGGGTGGCTACACCTTC
>TRBV6-2/TRBV6-3|few|TRBJ2-1|NA
CASSFLRAHEQFF
TGTGCCAGCAGTTTCCTCAGGGCCCATGAGCAGTTCTTC
>TRBV6-2/TRBV6-3|few|TRBJ1-5|NA
CASSRKAQVQPQHF
TGTGCCAGCAGTCGGAAGGCACAGGTCCAGCCCCAGCATTTT
>TRBV29-1|NA|TRBJ2-4|TRBD1
CSMGQGDIQYF
TGCAGCATGGGACAGGGGGACATTCAGTACTTC
>TRBV29-1|once|TRBJ1-2|NA
CSVDWGGYGYTF
TGCAGCGTTGATTGGGGGGGCTATGGCTACACCTTC
>TRBV12-3/TRBV12-4|NA|TRBJ1-4|NA
CASSLVSIGNYATNEKLFF
TGTGCCAGCAGTTTAGTATCAATCGGTAACTATGCAACTAATGAAAAACTGTTTTTT
>TRBV7-2|NA|TRBJ2-1|NA
CASSQPIPGNEQFF
TGTGCCAGCAGCCAACCGATCCCCGGGAATGAGCAGTTCTTC
>TRBV5-1|few|TRBJ2-2|TRBD1
CASSFSYGQGARELFF
TGCGCCAGCAGCTTTAGCTATGGACAGGGGGCGCGGGAGCTGTTTTTT
>TRBV4-1|NA|TRBJ2-2|NA
CASSQRGIPNTGELFF
TGCGCCAGCAGCCAAAGGGGGATCCCGAACACCGGGGAGCTGTTTTTT
>TRBV7-6|few|TRBJ2-1|TRBD2
CASSLVTSTDEQFF
TGTGCCAGCAGCTTAGTGACTAGCACGGATGAGCAGTTCTTC
>TRBV28|many|TRBJ1-3|TRBD1
CASSFWGQRNTIYF
TGTGCCAGCAGTTTCTGGGGACAGAGAAACACCATATATTTT